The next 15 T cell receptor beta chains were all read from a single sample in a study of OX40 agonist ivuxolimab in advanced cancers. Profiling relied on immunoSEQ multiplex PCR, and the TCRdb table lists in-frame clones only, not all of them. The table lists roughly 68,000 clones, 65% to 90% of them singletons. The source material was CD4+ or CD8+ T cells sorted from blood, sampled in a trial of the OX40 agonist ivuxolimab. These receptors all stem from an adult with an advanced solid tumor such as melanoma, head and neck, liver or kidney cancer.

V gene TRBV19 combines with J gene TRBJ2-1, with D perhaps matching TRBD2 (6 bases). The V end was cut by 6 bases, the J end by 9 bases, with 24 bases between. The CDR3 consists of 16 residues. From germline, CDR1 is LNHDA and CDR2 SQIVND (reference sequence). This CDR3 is CASSTGTSPLTGEQFF. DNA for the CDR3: TGTGCCAGTAGCACGGGGACTTCCCCACTGACGGGTGAGCAGTTCTTC.

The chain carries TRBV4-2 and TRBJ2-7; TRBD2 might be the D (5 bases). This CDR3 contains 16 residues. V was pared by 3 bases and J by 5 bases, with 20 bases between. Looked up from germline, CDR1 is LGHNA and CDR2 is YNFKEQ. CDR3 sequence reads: CASSQDAGLKGHEQYF. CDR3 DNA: TGTGCCAGCAGCCAGGATGCGGGCCTTAAGGGCCACGAGCAGTACTTC.

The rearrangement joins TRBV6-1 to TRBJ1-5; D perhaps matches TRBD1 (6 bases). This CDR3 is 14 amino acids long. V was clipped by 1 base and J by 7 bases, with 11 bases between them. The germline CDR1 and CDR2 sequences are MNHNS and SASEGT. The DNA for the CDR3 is TGTGCCAGCAGTGAAGGGGGGGCGAGGCAGCCCCAGCATTTT. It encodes CASSEGGARQPQHF.

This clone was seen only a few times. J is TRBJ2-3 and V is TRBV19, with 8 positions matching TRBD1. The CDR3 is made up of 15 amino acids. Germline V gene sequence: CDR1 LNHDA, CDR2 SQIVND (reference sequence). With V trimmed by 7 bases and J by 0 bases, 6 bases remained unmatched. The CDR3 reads CASTDRGISTDTQYF. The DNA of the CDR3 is TGTGCCAGTACTGACAGGGGTATTAGCACAGATACGCAGTATTTT.

The CDR3 DNA follows: TGTGCCAGCAGCTTGGGGCAGGGGGCCGGTCAGCCCCAGCATTTT. Encoded protein: CASSLGQGAGQPQHF. This chain links TRBV5-8 with TRBJ1-5, with 8 bases matching TRBD1. Losses at the gene ends were 0 bases for V and 6 bases for J; bases not matched to a gene: 5. The CDR3 length is 15 residues. The germline V gene has CDR1 SGHTS and CDR2 YDEGEE.

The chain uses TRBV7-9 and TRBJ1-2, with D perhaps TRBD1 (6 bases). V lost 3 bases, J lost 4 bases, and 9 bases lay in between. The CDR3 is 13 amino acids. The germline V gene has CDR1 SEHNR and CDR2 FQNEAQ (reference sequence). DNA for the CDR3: TGTGCCAGCAGCTTGGGGGCGGCCTATGGCTACACCTTC. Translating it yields CASSLGAAYGYTF.

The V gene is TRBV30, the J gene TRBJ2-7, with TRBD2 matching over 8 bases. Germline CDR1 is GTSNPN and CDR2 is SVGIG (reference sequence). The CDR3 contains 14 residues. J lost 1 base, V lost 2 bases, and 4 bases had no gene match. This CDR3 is CAWSSGGGSYEQYF. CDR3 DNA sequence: TGTGCCTGGAGTTCCGGGGGGGGTTCCTACGAGCAGTACTTC.

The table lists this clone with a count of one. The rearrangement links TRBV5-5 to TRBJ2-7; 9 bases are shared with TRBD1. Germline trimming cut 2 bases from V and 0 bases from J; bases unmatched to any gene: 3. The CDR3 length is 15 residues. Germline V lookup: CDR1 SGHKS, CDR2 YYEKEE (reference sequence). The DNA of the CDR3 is TGTGCCAGCAGCTTTTGGGACAGGGTCTCCTACGAGCAGTACTTC. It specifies CASSFWDRVSYEQYF.

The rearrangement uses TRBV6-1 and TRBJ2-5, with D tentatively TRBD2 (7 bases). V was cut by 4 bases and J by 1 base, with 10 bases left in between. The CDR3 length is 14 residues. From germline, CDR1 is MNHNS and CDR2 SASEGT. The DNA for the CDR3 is TGTGCCAGCAGTGTAGGGGGGGCCCAAGAGACCCAGTACTTC. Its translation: CASSVGGAQETQYF.

This chain's CDR3 is CAISDPRGPGANVLTF. Written as DNA, the CDR3 is TGTGCCATCAGTGACCCCAGGGGCCCTGGGGCCAACGTCCTGACTTTC. This chain uses TRBV10-3 with TRBJ2-6, with a possible D match to TRBD1 (6 bases). This CDR3 has 16 amino acids. The germline V gene encodes CDR1 ENHRY and CDR2 SYGVKD. Trimming cost V 3 bases and J 2 bases, with 11 bases left between them.

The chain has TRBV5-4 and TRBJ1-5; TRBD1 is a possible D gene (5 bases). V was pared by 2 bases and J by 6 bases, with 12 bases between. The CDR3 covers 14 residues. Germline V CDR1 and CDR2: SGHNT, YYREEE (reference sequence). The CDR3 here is CASSLGAPGQPQHF. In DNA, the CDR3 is TGTGCCAGCAGCTTAGGGGCCCCCGGTCAGCCCCAGCATTTT.

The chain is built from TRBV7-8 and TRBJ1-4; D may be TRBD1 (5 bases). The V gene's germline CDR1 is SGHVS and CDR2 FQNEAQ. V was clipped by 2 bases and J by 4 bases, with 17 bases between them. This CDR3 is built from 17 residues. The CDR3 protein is CASSLIRSRGLNEKLFF. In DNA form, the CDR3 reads TGTGCCAGCAGCTTAATTCGTTCGAGGGGCCTTAATGAAAAACTGTTTTTT.

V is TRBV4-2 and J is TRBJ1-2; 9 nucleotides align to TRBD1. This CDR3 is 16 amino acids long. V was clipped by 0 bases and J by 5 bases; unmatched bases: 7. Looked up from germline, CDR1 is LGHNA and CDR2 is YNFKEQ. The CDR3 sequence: CASSQDGTGRGYGYTF. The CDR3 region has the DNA TGTGCCAGCAGCCAAGATGGGACAGGGAGAGGTTATGGCTACACCTTC.

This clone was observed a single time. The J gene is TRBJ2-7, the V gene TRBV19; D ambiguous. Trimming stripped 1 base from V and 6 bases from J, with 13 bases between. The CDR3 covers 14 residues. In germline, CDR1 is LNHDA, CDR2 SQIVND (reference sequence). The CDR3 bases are TGTGCCAGTAGTATAGGGGATTCCCCTGGCGAGCAGTACTTC. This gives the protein CASSIGDSPGEQYF.

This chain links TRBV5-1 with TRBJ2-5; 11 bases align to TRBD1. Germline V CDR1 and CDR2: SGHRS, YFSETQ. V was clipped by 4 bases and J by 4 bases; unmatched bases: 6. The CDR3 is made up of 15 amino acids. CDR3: CASSPRTGGAETQYF. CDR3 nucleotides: TGCGCCAGCAGCCCTAGGACAGGGGGCGCAGAGACCCAGTACTTC.